Listed below are T cell receptor beta chains from one sample, sequenced in a study of cytomegalovirus exposure and HLA in healthy donors. Sequencing was performed with immunoSEQ multiplex PCR; in TCRdb, only in-frame clones are kept and a portion is missing. This table has 150,000 or so clones, about three quarters appearing once. The material sequenced was PBMCs. These receptors were taken from a woman aged 25 to 39 in good health and CMV-seronegative. The CDR3 runs from the conserved cysteine through the conserved F or W. Fields, in order: CDR3 length, D gene, V gene, J gene, clone size, CDR3 protein, CDR3 DNA. The D gene is left open where the match is weak. Expanded clones are given a class, and other clones once, few, many or no size at all.

CDR3 length: 13
D gene: -
V gene: TRBV7-9
J gene: TRBJ1-6
clone size: -
CDR3 protein: CASSLAFNSPLHF
CDR3 DNA: TGTGCCAGCAGCTTAGCCTTTAATTCACCCCTCCACTTT

CDR3 length: 14
D gene: TRBD1
V gene: TRBV11-1
J gene: TRBJ1-1
clone size: few
CDR3 protein: CASSFPGGIAEAFF
CDR3 DNA: TGTGCCAGCAGCTTCCCAGGGGGGATCGCTGAAGCTTTCTTT

CDR3 length: 15
D gene: TRBD2
V gene: TRBV9
J gene: TRBJ2-1
clone size: -
CDR3 protein: CASSVSGVFYNEQFF
CDR3 DNA: TGTGCCAGCAGCGTCAGCGGGGTATTTTACAATGAGCAGTTCTTC

CDR3 length: 13
D gene: -
V gene: TRBV6-5
J gene: TRBJ1-1
clone size: -
CDR3 protein: CASSPQGNTEAFF
CDR3 DNA: TGTGCCAGCAGTCCACAGGGGAACACTGAAGCTTTCTTT

CDR3 length: 15
D gene: -
V gene: TRBV19
J gene: TRBJ2-7
clone size: many
CDR3 protein: CASSMGGTGHYEQYF
CDR3 DNA: TGTGCCAGTAGTATGGGGGGGACGGGACACTACGAGCAGTACTTC

CDR3 length: 12
D gene: -
V gene: TRBV19
J gene: TRBJ2-6
clone size: once
CDR3 protein: CATAGRHNVLTF
CDR3 DNA: TGTGCCACCGCGGGACGACACAACGTCCTGACTTTC

CDR3 length: 13
D gene: -
V gene: TRBV6-1
J gene: TRBJ1-1
clone size: -
CDR3 protein: CASSNTAELEAFF
CDR3 DNA: TGTGCCAGCAGTAATACAGCCGAGTTGGAAGCTTTCTTT

CDR3 length: 16
D gene: TRBD2
V gene: TRBV27
J gene: TRBJ2-5
clone size: -
CDR3 protein: CASSLLPRGGLETQYF
CDR3 DNA: TGTGCCAGCAGTTTATTGCCCCGCGGGGGGCTAGAGACCCAGTACTTC

CDR3 length: 13
D gene: -
V gene: TRBV29-1
J gene: TRBJ2-2
clone size: -
CDR3 protein: CSVRDTNTGELFF
CDR3 DNA: TGCAGCGTCCGGGACACTAACACCGGGGAGCTGTTTTTT

CDR3 length: 13
D gene: TRBD1
V gene: TRBV5-1
J gene: TRBJ1-4
clone size: -
CDR3 protein: CASSVTGDEKLFF
CDR3 DNA: TGCGCCAGCAGCGTGACAGGGGATGAAAAACTGTTTTTT